This entry lists 10 T cell receptor beta chains sequenced from one sample in a study of response to subunit inactivated influenza vaccine. TCRdb reprocessed the RT-PCR reads via MiXCR and lists one record per CDR3 protein. The table has roughly 780,000 distinct CDR3 sequences, approximately 17% seen once. Sequences were derived from PBMCs from blood, sampled approximately 5 days after vaccination. These receptors came from a man in his fifties or sixties who received an inactivated influenza vaccine.

This clonotype has just a few counts. The V gene is TRBV25-1, the J gene TRBJ2-3; D is unclear. V shed 2 bases and J shed 7 bases, with 10 bases lying between them. CDR3 length: 13 amino acids. CDR1 is MGHDK and CDR2 is SYGVNS in the germline V gene. Here the CDR3 reads CASSEGPPHTQYF. The CDR3, as DNA: TGTGCCAGCAGTGAAGGGCCCCCTCATACGCAGTATTTT.

In its sample, this clonotype was seen a few times. The chain combines TRBV6-5 with TRBJ2-4; possibly TRBD1 for D (6 bases). The CDR3 covers 14 residues. Germline-derived CDR1 and CDR2 are MNHEY and SVGAGI. The ends were cut back, 4 bases at V and 7 bases at J, with 14 bases in the middle. The CDR3 DNA follows: TGTGCCAGCAGTTTAACAGGGATCGGGAACATTCAGTACTTC. The encoded protein is CASSLTGIGNIQYF.

Concerning this clonotype: It may be a read error: a sequence one base away is much more abundant. J is TRBJ2-3 and V is TRBV11-2; 9 nucleotides line up with TRBD2. Germline-derived CDR1 and CDR2 are SGHAT and FQNNGV. The CDR3 totals 18 residues. V dropped 4 bases and J dropped 2; count of bases not matched to a gene: 13. CDR3 amino acids: CASSSPREGWCYTDTQYF. Written as DNA, the CDR3 is TGTGCCAGCAGCTCGCCGCGGGAGGGGTGGTGCTACACAGATACGCAGTATTTT.

This rearrangement joins TRBV12-3 or TRBV12-4 to TRBJ2-7; 12 bases agree with TRBD1. The trim removed 5 bases at V and 4 bases at J, leaving 6 bases unmatched. The CDR3 is 15 residues long. This chain's CDR3 is CASSPGQGAFYEQYF. DNA for the CDR3: TGTGCCAGCAGTCCGGGACAGGGGGCGTTTTACGAGCAGTACTTC.

The chain has TRBV6-2 or TRBV6-3 and TRBJ1-1; possibly TRBD1 for D (6 bases). The germline V gene has CDR1 MNHEY and CDR2 SVGEGT. This CDR3 comprises 14 residues. V gave up 7 bases and J gave up 11 bases, with 23 bases separating them. The CDR3 reads CASTTGGATARAFF. The CDR3 bases are TGTGCCAGCACCACCGGGGGGGCGACGGCTCGGGCTTTCTTT.

Only a few counts were recorded for this clonotype. This sequence joins TRBV3-1 and TRBJ2-3; D uncertain. The CDR3 covers 14 residues. Looked up from germline, CDR1 is LGHDT and CDR2 is YNNKEL (reference sequence). Trimming took off 0 bases at V and 4 bases at J, with 8 bases between the two ends. CDR3 region: CASSQDPRPDTQYF. Here the CDR3 DNA reads TGTGCCAGCAGCCAAGACCCCCGGCCAGATACGCAGTATTTT.

CDR3 DNA sequence: TGTGCCAGCAGCTCCGGGCAGCGGGGGGGGTACAATGAGCAGTTCTTC. It yields the protein CASSSGQRGGYNEQFF. V and J are TRBV5-6 and TRBJ2-1; 10 nucleotides line up with TRBD2. This CDR3 has 16 amino acids. V lost 3 bases to trimming and J lost 4 bases; unmatched junction nucleotides: 7. In germline, CDR1 is SGHDT, CDR2 YYEEEE. The whole variable domain, remainder taken from reference TRBV5-6 and TRBJ2-1, is DAGVTQSPTHLIKTRGQQVTLRCSPKSGHDTVSWYQQALGQGPQFIFQYYEEEERQRGNFPDRFSGHQFPNYSSELNVNALLLGDSALYLCASSSGQRGGYNEQFFGPGTRLTVL.

The chain couples TRBV5-5 to TRBJ2-6; 8 bases line up with TRBD1. Looked up from germline, CDR1 is SGHKS and CDR2 is YYEKEE (reference sequence). The CDR3 has 17 amino acids. V was pared by 4 bases and J by 1 base, with 7 bases of the junction left unmatched. CDR3 loop: CASSPTGGYSGANVLTF. The CDR3 region has the DNA TGTGCCAGCAGCCCCACAGGGGGGTATTCTGGGGCCAACGTCCTGACTTTC.

J is TRBJ2-7 and V is TRBV20-1; perhaps D is TRBD1 or TRBD2 (5 bases each). Between the trimmed V and J ends, which lost 6 bases and 0 bases, there was a span of 18 bases. This CDR3 contains 15 residues. Looked up from germline, CDR1 is DFQATT and CDR2 is SNEGSKA (reference sequence). The CDR3, as DNA: TGCAGTGCCGTTATTGGGGGTGGATACTCCTACGAGCAGTACTTC. It codes for CSAVIGGGYSYEQYF.

The genes are TRBV4-3 and TRBJ1-4, with 7 positions matching TRBD1. Trimming took 3 bases from V and 0 from J; bases not matched to a gene: 4. Per germline, CDR1 LGHNA and CDR2 YSLEER. The CDR3 consists of 16 residues. The DNA of the CDR3 is TGCGCCAGCAGCCAGGGACAGTTTGCAACTAATGAAAAACTGTTTTTT. Encoded protein: CASSQGQFATNEKLFF.